One sample yielded the 12 T cell receptor beta chains listed below, sequenced in a study of OX40 agonist ivuxolimab in advanced cancers. Here immunoSEQ multiplex PCR was the method, and the copy in TCRdb shows in-frame clones only, minus some. This table has more than 45,000 clones, more than 70% appearing once. The sample was CD4+ or CD8+ T cells sorted from blood, taken in a trial of the OX40 agonist ivuxolimab. The receptors come from an adult with an advanced solid tumor such as melanoma, head and neck, liver or kidney cancer.

The V gene is TRBV5-4, the J gene TRBJ2-6; 14 nucleotides align to TRBD2. The CDR3 sequence is 17 residues long. The trim removed 5 bases at V and 3 bases at J, leaving 4 bases unmatched. Germline loops: CDR1 SGHNT, CDR2 YYREEE (reference sequence). For the CDR3, the DNA is TGTGCCAGCAGGGGACTAGCGGGAGCTAGTGGGGCCAACGTCCTGACTTTC. Translated: CASRGLAGASGANVLTF.

The chain combines TRBV5-1 with TRBJ2-7; TRBD1 or TRBD2 may be the D gene (7 bases each). Germline V gives CDR1 SGHRS, CDR2 YFSETQ. The CDR3 consists of 15 residues. V dropped 0 bases and J dropped 5 bases, with 15 bases sitting between them. CDR3 sequence reads: CASSLARQGGDEQYF. CDR3 DNA: TGCGCCAGCAGCTTGGCCAGACAGGGAGGGGACGAGCAGTACTTC.

V gene TRBV5-6 combines with J gene TRBJ2-3; TRBD1 or TRBD2 may be the D gene (5 bases each). Trimming stripped 3 bases from V and 0 bases from J, with 8 bases between. From germline, CDR1 is SGHDT and CDR2 YYEEEE. The CDR3 covers 14 residues. The CDR3 DNA reads as TGTGCCAGCAGCTCGAGGGGAAGCACAGATACGCAGTATTTT. This translates into CASSSRGSTDTQYF.

The chain uses TRBV19 and TRBJ2-3; D is unresolved. CDR1 and CDR2 from the germline V gene are LNHDA and SQIVND (reference sequence). The V gene lost 5 bases and the J gene lost 5 bases, with 20 bases spanning the gap. The CDR3 has 16 residues. CDR3 region: CASSLGLSARGDTQYF. The CDR3 region has the DNA TGTGCCAGTAGTTTAGGTTTGAGCGCCCGCGGAGATACGCAGTATTTT. Drawing the rest from reference TRBV19 and TRBJ2-3, the complete variable domain is DGGITQSPKYLFRKEGQNVTLSCEQNLNHDAMYWYRQDPGQGLRLIYYSQIVNDFQKGDIAEGYSVSREKKESFPLTVTSAQKNPTAFYLCASSLGLSARGDTQYFGPGTRLTVL.

The rearrangement joins TRBV10-2 to TRBJ1-4; no clear D. This CDR3 is 14 amino acids long. Trimming removed 3 bases at V and 8 bases at J, with 13 bases between. Germline CDR1 reads WSHSY; CDR2 reads SAAADI. This chain's CDR3 is CASSDRGVDEKLFF. The CDR3 DNA follows: TGCGCCAGCAGTGACCGGGGTGTGGACGAAAAACTGTTTTTT.

This chain joins TRBV9 and TRBJ2-2; 9 bases are shared with TRBD1. This CDR3 is built from 18 residues. Germline lookup yields CDR1 SGDLS and CDR2 YYNGEE. With V trimmed by 2 bases and J by 1 base, 9 bases remained unmatched. The CDR3 sequence is CASSVLPRTGVNTGELFF. CDR3 DNA: TGTGCCAGCAGCGTCCTTCCACGGACAGGGGTGAACACCGGGGAGCTGTTTTTT.

This clone appeared a single time. The V and J genes are TRBV28 and TRBJ2-1; no reliable D call. This CDR3 is built from 12 residues. Germline-derived CDR1 and CDR2 are MDHEN and SYDVKM. V was shortened by 6 bases and J by 7 bases, with 10 bases between the two germline ends. The CDR3 loop is CASSPTRNEQFF. The CDR3 coding sequence is TGTGCCAGCAGCCCGACCCGGAATGAGCAGTTCTTC.

The chain's CDR3 is CATSNGGPHSKQYF. For the CDR3, the DNA is TGTGCCACCTCAAACGGCGGGCCCCATTCAAAGCAGTACTTC. The J gene is TRBJ2-7, the V gene TRBV15, with D possibly matching TRBD2 (5 bases). From germline, CDR1 is LNHNV and CDR2 YYDKDF (reference sequence). The germline V and J ends were trimmed by 8 bases and 8 bases, with 22 bases remaining between them. The CDR3 has 14 residues.

A single count supports this clone. The V call is TRBV5-1, the J call TRBJ2-5; D is ambiguous. Germline V gene lookup returns CDR1 SGHRS and CDR2 YFSETQ. The CDR3 extends over 14 amino acids. V was pared by 4 bases and J by 4 bases, with 14 bases between. The CDR3 sequence is CASSLGPELETQYF. CDR3 in DNA: TGCGCCAGCAGCCTGGGCCCGGAGTTAGAGACCCAGTACTTC.

In nucleotides, the CDR3 is TGTGCCAGCGGTTCGCAGACATCTGGAAACACCATATATTTT. This codes for CASGSQTSGNTIYF. This chain joins TRBV19 and TRBJ1-3; D is ambiguous. The CDR3 is 14 amino acids. Germline CDR1 LNHDA, CDR2 SQIVND (reference sequence). V was shortened by 9 bases and J by 1 base, with 13 bases between the two germline ends.

In DNA, the CDR3 is TGTGCCTGGAGTGGGTGGATGGGGCCCCAGTACTTC. This encodes CAWSGWMGPQYF. The chain is built from TRBV30 and TRBJ2-5; D is possibly TRBD1 (5 bases). CDR3 length: 12 residues. Germline V gene sequence: CDR1 GTSNPN, CDR2 SVGIG (reference sequence). Trimming shortened V by 1 base and J by 9 bases, and 12 bases separated the two germline ends. Combining the CDR3 with reference TRBV30 and TRBJ2-5 gives the whole variable domain SQTIHQWPATLVQPVGSPLSLECTVEGTSNPNLYWYRQAAGRGLQLLFYSVGIGQISSEVPQNLSASRPQDRQFILSSKKLLLSDSGFYLCAWSGWMGPQYFGPGTRLLVL.

This chain links TRBV6-4 with TRBJ2-2, with 9 bases matching TRBD1. The CDR3 contains 15 residues. The V and J ends lost 6 bases and 7 bases, in that order; junction bases with no gene match: 9. Germline V lookup: CDR1 MRHNA, CDR2 SNTAGT. DNA of the CDR3: TGTGCCAGCAGGGTGTGGGACAGGGATCGCGGGGAGCTGTTTTTT. Protein: CASRVWDRDRGELFF.